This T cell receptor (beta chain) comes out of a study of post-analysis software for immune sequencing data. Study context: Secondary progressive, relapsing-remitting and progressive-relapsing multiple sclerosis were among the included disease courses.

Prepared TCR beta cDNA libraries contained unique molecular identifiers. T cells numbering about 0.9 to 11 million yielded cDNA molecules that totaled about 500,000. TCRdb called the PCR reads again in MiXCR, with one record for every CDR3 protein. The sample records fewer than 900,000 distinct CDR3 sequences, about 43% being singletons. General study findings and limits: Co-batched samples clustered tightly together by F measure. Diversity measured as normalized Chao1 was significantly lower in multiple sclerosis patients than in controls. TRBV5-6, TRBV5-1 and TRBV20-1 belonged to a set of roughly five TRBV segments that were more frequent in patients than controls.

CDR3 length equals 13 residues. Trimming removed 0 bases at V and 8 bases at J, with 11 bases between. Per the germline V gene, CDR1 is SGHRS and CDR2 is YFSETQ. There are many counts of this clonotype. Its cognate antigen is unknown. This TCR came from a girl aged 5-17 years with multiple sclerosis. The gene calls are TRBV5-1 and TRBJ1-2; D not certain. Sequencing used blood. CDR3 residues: CASSLESRQGYTF. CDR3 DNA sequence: TGCGCCAGCAGCTTGGAGTCGCGGCAGGGCTACACCTTC.